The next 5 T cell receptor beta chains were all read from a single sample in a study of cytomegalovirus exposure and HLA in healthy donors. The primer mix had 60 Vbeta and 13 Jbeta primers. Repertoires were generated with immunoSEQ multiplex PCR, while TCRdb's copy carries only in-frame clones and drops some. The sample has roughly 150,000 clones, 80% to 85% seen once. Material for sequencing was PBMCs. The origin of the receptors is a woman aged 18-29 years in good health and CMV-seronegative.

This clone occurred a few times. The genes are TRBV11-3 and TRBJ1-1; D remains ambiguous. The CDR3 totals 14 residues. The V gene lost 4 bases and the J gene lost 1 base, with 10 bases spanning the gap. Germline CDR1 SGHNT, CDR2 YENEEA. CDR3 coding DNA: TGTGCCAGCAGCTCCCTTGCAGGGAACACTGAAGCTTTCTTT. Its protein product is CASSSLAGNTEAFF. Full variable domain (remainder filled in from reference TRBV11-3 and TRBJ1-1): EAGVVQSPRYKIIEKKQPVAFWCNPISGHNTLYWYLQNLGQGPELLIRYENEEAVDDSQLPKDRFSAERLKGVDSTLKIQPAELGDSAVYLCASSSLAGNTEAFFGQGTRLTVV.

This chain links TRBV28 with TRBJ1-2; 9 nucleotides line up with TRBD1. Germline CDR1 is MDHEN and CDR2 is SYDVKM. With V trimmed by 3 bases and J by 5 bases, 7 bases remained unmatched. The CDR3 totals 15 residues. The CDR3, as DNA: TGTGCCAGCAGTTTCAGCACCGGGACAGGGTATGGCTACACCTTC. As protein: CASSFSTGTGYGYTF.

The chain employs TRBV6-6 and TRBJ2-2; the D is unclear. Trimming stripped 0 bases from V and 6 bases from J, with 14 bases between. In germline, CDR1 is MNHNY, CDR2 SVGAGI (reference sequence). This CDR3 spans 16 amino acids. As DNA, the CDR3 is TGTGCCAGCAGTTACTCGAAAGGTAGACTTTCCGGGGAGCTGTTTTTT. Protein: CASSYSKGRLSGELFF.

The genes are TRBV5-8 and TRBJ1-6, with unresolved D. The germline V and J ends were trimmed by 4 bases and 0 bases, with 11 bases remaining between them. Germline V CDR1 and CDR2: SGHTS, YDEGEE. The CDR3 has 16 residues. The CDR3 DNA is TGTGCCAGCAGCGACCGGCGGAGCTCCTATAATTCACCCCTCCACTTT. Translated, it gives CASSDRRSSYNSPLHF.

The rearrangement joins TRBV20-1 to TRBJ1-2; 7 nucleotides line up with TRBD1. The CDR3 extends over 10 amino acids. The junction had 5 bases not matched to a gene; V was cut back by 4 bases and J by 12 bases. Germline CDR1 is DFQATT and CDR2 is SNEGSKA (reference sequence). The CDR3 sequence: CSATQGVHTF. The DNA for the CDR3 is TGCAGTGCTACCCAGGGGGTGCACACCTTC.